The 23 T cell receptor beta chains reported below all come from one sample, sequenced in a study of PD-L1 blockade in urothelial cancer. Time point here: pretreatment peripheral blood. The table came from immunoSEQ multiplex PCR; TCRdb's copy has only in-frame clones and leaves some out. In the table there are approximately 70,000 clones, 65% to 85% of which are singletons. The sequences come from PBMCs, collected around atezolizumab (anti-PD-L1) treatment. These receptors were taken from a woman aged 70-85 years with urothelial cancer.

This chain connects TRBV11-2 to TRBJ2-7; 8 positions match TRBD1. Germline CDR1 reads SGHAT; CDR2 reads FQNNGV. The CDR3 has 14 amino acids. The junction had 10 bases not matched to a gene; V was cut back by 5 bases and J by 7 bases. DNA for the CDR3: TGTGCCAGCAGCCCTCAGGGGGCCCGCGAGGAGCAGTACTTC. It translates to CASSPQGAREEQYF.

The table lists this clone with a count of one. This sequence joins TRBV7-2 and TRBJ2-3; 13 bases line up with TRBD2. Germline CDR1 is SGHTA and CDR2 is FQGNSA. The CDR3 consists of 14 residues. Trimming removed 8 bases from V and 1 base from J; junction bases left unmatched: 0. CDR3 DNA: TGTGCCAGCGGGACTAGCGGGGGCACAGATACGCAGTATTTT. This encodes CASGTSGGTDTQYF. The variable domain in full, completed from reference TRBV7-2 and TRBJ2-3, reads GAGVSQSPSNKVTEKGKDVELRCDPISGHTALYWYRQSLGQGLEFLIYFQGNSAPDKSGLPSDRFSAERTGGSVSTLTIQRTQQEDSAVYLCASGTSGGTDTQYFGPGTRLTVL.

The chain recombines TRBV30 with TRBJ2-7, with 8 bases fitting TRBD1. Trimming took 0 bases from V and 3 from J; bases not matched to a gene: 1. This CDR3 spans 13 amino acids. Germline V gene sequence: CDR1 GTSNPN, CDR2 SVGIG (reference sequence). The CDR3 nucleotides read TGTGCCTGGAGTGTAGACAGGGGCTACGAGCAGTACTTC. This codes for CAWSVDRGYEQYF.

This CDR3 is CASSSPGQGAGGNQPQHF. CDR3 DNA sequence: TGTGCCAGCTCAAGTCCGGGACAGGGGGCGGGAGGCAATCAGCCCCAGCATTTT. The rearrangement joins TRBV18 to TRBJ1-5, with 12 bases aligning to TRBD1. V lost 5 bases to trimming and J lost 2 bases; unmatched junction nucleotides: 10. CDR3 length: 18 residues. Per germline, CDR1 KGHSH and CDR2 LQKENI.

The chain is built from TRBV15 and TRBJ2-2, with D perhaps TRBD1 (6 bases). Germline V gene lookup returns CDR1 LNHNV and CDR2 YYDKDF (reference sequence). There are 15 residues in the CDR3. V was pared by 4 bases and J by 4 bases, with 13 bases between. The DNA of the CDR3 is TGTGCCACCAGCAAGGCTGGGGGCACCACCGGGGAGCTGTTTTTT. It specifies CATSKAGGTTGELFF.

This clone was seen only once. The chain carries TRBV5-6 and TRBJ1-4, with TRBD1 identical over 9 bases. V trimming: 4 bases; J trimming: 4 bases; junction bases outside the gene matches: 2. This CDR3 has 14 residues. Germline V gene sequence: CDR1 SGHDT, CDR2 YYEEEE. The CDR3 sequence is CASSPGQGNEKLFF. CDR3 coding DNA: TGTGCCAGCAGCCCGGGACAGGGTAATGAAAAACTGTTTTTT.

The genes are TRBV4-1 and TRBJ1-2; 9 nucleotides match TRBD1. J lost 7 bases, V lost 3 bases, and 9 bases had no gene match. CDR1 and CDR2 (germline): MGHRA, YSYEKL. The length of the CDR3 is 15 residues. The chain's CDR3 is CASSQEGQGPVGYTF. The DNA of the CDR3 is TGCGCCAGCAGCCAGGAGGGACAGGGACCAGTTGGCTACACCTTC.

The V and J genes are TRBV7-2 and TRBJ1-3, with no clear D. The CDR3 has 16 amino acids. Germline-derived CDR1 and CDR2 are SGHTA and FQGNSA. V dropped 1 base and J dropped 0 bases, with 10 bases sitting between them. This CDR3 reads CASSLVSRNSGNTIYF. CDR3 DNA: TGTGCCAGCAGCTTAGTATCCAGGAACTCTGGAAACACCATATATTTT.

The V and J genes are TRBV4-3 and TRBJ2-5; TRBD2 is a possible D gene (6 bases). Trimming shortened V by 2 bases and J by 2 bases, and 18 bases separated the two germline ends. Germline V gives CDR1 LGHNA, CDR2 YSLEER. The CDR3 spans 17 residues. CDR3 sequence (DNA): TGCGCCAGCAGCCAATCGTCCCTTATGCGGGGACAAGAGACCCAGTACTTC. Its translation is CASSQSSLMRGQETQYF.

This chain links TRBV9 with TRBJ2-2; 7 bases agree with TRBD1. Per the germline V gene, CDR1 is SGDLS and CDR2 is YYNGEE. CDR3 length: 15 amino acids. V lost 2 bases, J lost 1 base, and 2 bases stayed unmatched. The CDR3 DNA sequence: TGTGCCAGCAGCGTTCGGACAGGGAACACCGGGGAGCTGTTTTTT. This encodes CASSVRTGNTGELFF.

This chain uses TRBV11-2 with TRBJ2-7, with D maybe TRBD1 (6 bases). CDR3 length: 15 residues. V dropped 5 bases and J dropped 3 bases, with 17 bases sitting between them. Germline assignment: CDR1 SGHAT and CDR2 FQNNGV. The CDR3 spells CASSLAPGHNYEQYF. The CDR3 DNA is TGTGCCAGCAGCCTGGCCCCGGGACACAACTACGAGCAGTACTTC.

This clone was seen a single time. The chain has TRBV27 and TRBJ1-2; 7 bases line up with TRBD1. This CDR3 contains 15 residues. The V segment lost 4 bases and the J segment 2 bases; nucleotides outside the gene matches: 7. CDR1 and CDR2 (germline): MNHEY, SMNVEV (reference sequence). CDR3 nucleotides: TGTGCCAGCAGTTACACACTAGGGGGCAACTATGGCTACACCTTC. Its protein is CASSYTLGGNYGYTF.

This clone was detected many times. V usage is TRBV7-9 and J usage is TRBJ2-3; TRBD2 agrees at 8 bases. J was trimmed by 1 base and V by 1 base; bases with no gene match: 7. The length of the CDR3 is 17 residues. In germline, CDR1 is SEHNR, CDR2 FQNEAQ (reference sequence). CDR3 bases: TGTGCCAGCAGCTTAGGTTCTAGCGGGCTTGGCACAGATACGCAGTATTTT. It yields the protein CASSLGSSGLGTDTQYF.

This clone has just a few counts. This chain connects TRBV5-5 to TRBJ2-1; 9 bases align to TRBD2. The CDR3 is 16 amino acids. Germline V gene lookup returns CDR1 SGHKS and CDR2 YYEKEE (reference sequence). The ends lost 5 bases at V and 4 bases at J; junction bases unmatched: 10. CDR3: CASRARGTSLYNEQFF. CDR3 DNA sequence: TGTGCCAGCAGAGCCCGTGGGACTAGCCTTTACAATGAGCAGTTCTTC.

The chain carries TRBV7-2 and TRBJ1-1, with 7 bases identical to TRBD1. Losses at the gene ends were 2 bases for V and 4 bases for J; bases not matched to a gene: 10. The germline V gene encodes CDR1 SGHTA and CDR2 FQGNSA. The CDR3 extends over 16 amino acids. The CDR3 protein is CASSLSTGAFGTEAFF. CDR3 nucleotide sequence: TGTGCCAGCAGCTTATCAACAGGGGCTTTCGGCACTGAAGCTTTCTTT.

V usage is TRBV15 and J usage is TRBJ2-7, with D possibly matching TRBD2 (6 bases). The CDR3 spans 14 residues. The germline V gene has CDR1 LNHNV and CDR2 YYDKDF (reference sequence). V lost 1 base, J lost 0 bases, and 7 bases lay in between. The CDR3, as DNA: TGTGCCACCAGCAGAGGGGGGGTCTCCTACGAGCAGTACTTC. Protein sequence: CATSRGGVSYEQYF.

CDR3 amino acids: CASSPDRGLDTQYF. DNA for the CDR3: TGCGCCAGCAGTCCAGACAGGGGTTTAGATACGCAGTATTTT. The chain has TRBV10-1 and TRBJ2-3, with 8 bases fitting TRBD1. Germline values: CDR1 WNHNN, CDR2 SYGVQD (reference sequence). The length of the CDR3 is 14 residues. V dropped 5 bases and J dropped 5; count of bases not matched to a gene: 6.

This sequence joins TRBV19 and TRBJ2-7; 11 nucleotides align to TRBD1. V trimming: 3 bases; J trimming: 3 bases; junction bases outside the gene matches: 4. Germline V gives CDR1 LNHDA, CDR2 SQIVND (reference sequence). The CDR3 loop spans 15 amino acids. The CDR3 loop is CASSIGTGGIYEQYF. For the CDR3, the DNA is TGTGCCAGTAGTATCGGGACAGGGGGGATCTACGAGCAGTACTTC.

This clone was counted between two and nine times. J is TRBJ1-2 and V is TRBV18; D call uncertain. From germline, CDR1 is KGHSH and CDR2 LQKENI. This CDR3 has 12 residues. V lost 6 bases, J lost 7 bases, and 12 bases lay in between. DNA for the CDR3: TGTGCCAGCTCTTCAGGCCTGTCTGGCTACACCTTC. Translated: CASSSGLSGYTF.

This clone was seen once. V is TRBV5-1 and J is TRBJ2-1; TRBD1 matches 7 bases. V dropped 0 bases and J dropped 2; count of bases not matched to a gene: 11. The CDR3 sequence is 18 residues long. CDR1 is SGHRS, CDR2 YFSETQ, per germline. This CDR3 reads CASSLVGTAFQPYNEQFF. CDR3 coding DNA: TGCGCCAGCAGCTTGGTAGGGACAGCCTTTCAACCCTACAATGAGCAGTTCTTC.

This clone was detected only once. The chain has TRBV6-5 and TRBJ2-1, with D possibly matching TRBD2 (7 bases). Trimming left V 6 bases short and J 3 bases short, with 15 bases between. The CDR3 extends over 15 amino acids. CDR1 and CDR2 from the germline V gene are MNHEY and SVGAGI. CDR3 in amino acids: CASRPTSRGYNEQFF. CDR3 DNA sequence: TGTGCCAGCAGGCCGACTAGCAGGGGCTACAATGAGCAGTTCTTC.

This CDR3 reads CASSGDITDTQYF. As DNA, the CDR3 is TGTGCCAGCAGCGGAGACATCACAGATACGCAGTATTTT. The chain joins TRBV9 to TRBJ2-3; D gene unclear. Germline V gene lookup returns CDR1 SGDLS and CDR2 YYNGEE. Trimming cost V 3 bases and J 2 bases, with 7 bases left between them. The CDR3 contains 13 residues.

In this sample, this clone turned up a few times. The V and J genes are TRBV7-8 and TRBJ2-7, with D possibly being TRBD2 (5 bases). The CDR3 has 13 amino acids. The germline V gene encodes CDR1 SGHVS and CDR2 FQNEAQ. V lost 7 bases to trimming and J lost 3 bases, with 13 bases between them. CDR3 sequence: CASISRDDYEQYF. In nucleotides, the CDR3 is TGTGCCAGCATCTCCCGGGATGACTACGAGCAGTACTTC.